The clone carrying this T cell receptor (beta chain) was seen repeatedly, ten times or more. What it binds is unknown. V shed 4 bases, J shed 5 bases, and the junction held 5 bases outside the gene matches. Germline assignment: CDR1 SGHRS and CDR2 YFSETQ. The CDR3 contains 13 residues. This sample is part of a study of CD8 T cells in ankylosing spondylitis. Study findings and constraints: Ankylosing spondylitis blood seemed to carry a telltale TCR beta motif made of fewer than 10 highly homologous variants.

TCRdb recomputed calls from the 5' RACE reads with MiXCR, one row per CDR3 protein. Of fewer than 550,000 distinct CDR3 sequences in the sample, about 5.2% were seen once. The sequenced sample was blood, either unsorted or a sorted T cell fraction (not recorded which). This chain links TRBV5-1 with TRBJ1-1, with 7 positions matching TRBD1. The sequence was obtained from a male donor with ankylosing spondylitis. CDR3 sequence: CASSRMGQTEAFF. The DNA for the CDR3 is TGCGCCAGCAGCCGTATGGGACAGACTGAAGCTTTCTTT.